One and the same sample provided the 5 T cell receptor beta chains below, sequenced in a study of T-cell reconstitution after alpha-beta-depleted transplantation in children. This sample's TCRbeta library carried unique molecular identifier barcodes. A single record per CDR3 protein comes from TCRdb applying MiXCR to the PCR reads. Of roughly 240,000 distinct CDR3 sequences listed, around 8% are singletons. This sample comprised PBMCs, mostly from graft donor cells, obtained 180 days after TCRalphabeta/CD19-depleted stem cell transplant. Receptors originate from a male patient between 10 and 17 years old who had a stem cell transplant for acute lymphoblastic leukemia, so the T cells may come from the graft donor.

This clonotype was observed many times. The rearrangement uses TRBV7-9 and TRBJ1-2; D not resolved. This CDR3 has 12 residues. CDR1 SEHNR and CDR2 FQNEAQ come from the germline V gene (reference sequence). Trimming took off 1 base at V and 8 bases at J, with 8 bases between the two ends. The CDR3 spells CASSLVQRGYTF. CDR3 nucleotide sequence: TGTGCCAGCAGCTTAGTACAGAGGGGCTACACCTTC.

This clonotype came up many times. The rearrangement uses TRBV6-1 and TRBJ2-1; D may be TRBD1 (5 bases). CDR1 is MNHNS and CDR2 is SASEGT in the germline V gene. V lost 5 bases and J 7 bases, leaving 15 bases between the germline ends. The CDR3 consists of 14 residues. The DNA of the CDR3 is TGTGCCAGCAGTCCCTTGGACATCATAAATGAGCAGTTCTTC. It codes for CASSPLDIINEQFF.

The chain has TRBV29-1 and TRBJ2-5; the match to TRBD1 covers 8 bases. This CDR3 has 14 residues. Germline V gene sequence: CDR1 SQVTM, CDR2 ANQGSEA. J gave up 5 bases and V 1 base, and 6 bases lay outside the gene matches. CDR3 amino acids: CSVEGGTGLETQYF. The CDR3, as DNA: TGCAGCGTTGAAGGGGGGACAGGTCTGGAGACCCAGTACTTC.

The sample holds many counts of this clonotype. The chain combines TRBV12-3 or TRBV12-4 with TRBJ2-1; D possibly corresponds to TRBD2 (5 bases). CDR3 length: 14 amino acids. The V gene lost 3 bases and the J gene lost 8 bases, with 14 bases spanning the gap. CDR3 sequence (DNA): TGTGCCAGCAGTTTCTGGGCTAGCCGAGATGAGCAGTTCTTC. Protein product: CASSFWASRDEQFF.

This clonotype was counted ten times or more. This CDR3 is CASIDRDTGEQFF. CDR3 nucleotide sequence: TGTGCCAGCATCGACCGGGACACCGGTGAGCAGTTCTTC. The chain employs TRBV6-1 and TRBJ2-1, with a possible D match to TRBD1 (6 bases). This CDR3 contains 13 residues. Trimming took 7 bases from V and 9 from J, leaving 16 bases between them. From germline, CDR1 is MNHNS and CDR2 SASEGT.